The clone carrying this T cell receptor (beta chain) has a count of ten or more. What it binds is not known. The sample comes from a study of regulatory T cells in long-lasting Graves disease. The CDR3 sequence is 11 residues long. V was trimmed by 8 bases and J by 3 bases, leaving 7 bases between them. The germline CDR1 and CDR2 sequences are KGHSH and LQKENI. Specified time point: persistent/refractory GD, antithyroid drugs over 5 years with positive TRAb. Making the TCR library involved RNA that had been extracted from PBMCs. In each case, Graves' disease was diagnosed per American Thyroid Association guidelines. Through Arm-PCR of CDR3 regions and iRepertoire HTBI primers, TCR beta libraries were built. TCRdb recomputed calls from the multiplex PCR reads with MiXCR, one row per CDR3 protein. The sample yields roughly 700,000 distinct CDR3 sequences, approximately 29% seen once. Findings and limits, study-wide: Relative to new patients (approximately 1,000), persistent patients exhibited greater sharing of public clonotypes (around 3,000).

The origin of this receptor is a female donor with Graves disease. The starting material was peripheral blood mononuclear cells (PBMCs), obtained when the disease was refractory, from a patient treated with antithyroid drugs. The chain recombines TRBV18 with TRBJ1-1; the D is unclear. Here the CDR3 DNA reads TGTGCCAGCAGTCCAGACACTGAAGCTTTCTTT. It codes for CASSPDTEAFF. Together with reference TRBV18 and TRBJ1-1, the CDR3 gives the full variable domain: NAGVMQNPRHLVRRRGQEARLRCSPMKGHSHVYWYRQLPEEGLKFMVYLQKENIIDESGMPKERFSAEFPKEGPSILRIQQVVRGDSAAYFCASSPDTEAFFGQGTRLTVV.